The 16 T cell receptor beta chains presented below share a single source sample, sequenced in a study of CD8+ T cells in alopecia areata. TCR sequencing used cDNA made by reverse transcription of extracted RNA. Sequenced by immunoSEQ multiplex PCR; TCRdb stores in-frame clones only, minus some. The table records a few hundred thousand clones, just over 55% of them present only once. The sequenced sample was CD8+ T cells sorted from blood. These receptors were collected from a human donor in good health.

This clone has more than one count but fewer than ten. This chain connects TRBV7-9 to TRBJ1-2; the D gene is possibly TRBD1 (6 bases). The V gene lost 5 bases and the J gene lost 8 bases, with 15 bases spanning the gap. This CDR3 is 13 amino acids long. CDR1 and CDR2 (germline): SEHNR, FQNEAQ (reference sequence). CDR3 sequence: CASSADTGWGYTF. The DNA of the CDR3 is TGTGCCAGCAGCGCAGACACAGGGTGGGGCTACACCTTC.

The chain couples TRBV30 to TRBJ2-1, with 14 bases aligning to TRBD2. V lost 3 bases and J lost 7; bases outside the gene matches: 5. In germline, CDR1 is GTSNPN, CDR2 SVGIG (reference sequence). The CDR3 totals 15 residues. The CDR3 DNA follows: TGTGCCTGGAGGCGGACTAGCGGGGGGTGGAATGAGCAGTTCTTC. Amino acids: CAWRRTSGGWNEQFF.

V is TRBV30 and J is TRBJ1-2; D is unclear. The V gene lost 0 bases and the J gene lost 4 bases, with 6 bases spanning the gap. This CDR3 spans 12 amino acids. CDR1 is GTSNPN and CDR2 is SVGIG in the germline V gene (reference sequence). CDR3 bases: TGTGCCTGGAGTGTCCCCCGCTATGGCTACACCTTC. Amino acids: CAWSVPRYGYTF. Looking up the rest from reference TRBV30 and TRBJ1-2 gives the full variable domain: SQTIHQWPATLVQPVGSPLSLECTVEGTSNPNLYWYRQAAGRGLQLLFYSVGIGQISSEVPQNLSASRPQDRQFILSSKKLLLSDSGFYLCAWSVPRYGYTFGSGTRLTVV.

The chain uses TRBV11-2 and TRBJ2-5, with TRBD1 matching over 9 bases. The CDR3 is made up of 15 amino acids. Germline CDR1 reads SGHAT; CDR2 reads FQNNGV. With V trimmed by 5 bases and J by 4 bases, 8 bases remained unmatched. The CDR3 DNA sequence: TGTGCCAGCAGCCTCGGACAGGGGCGCCCAGAGACCCAGTACTTC. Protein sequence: CASSLGQGRPETQYF.

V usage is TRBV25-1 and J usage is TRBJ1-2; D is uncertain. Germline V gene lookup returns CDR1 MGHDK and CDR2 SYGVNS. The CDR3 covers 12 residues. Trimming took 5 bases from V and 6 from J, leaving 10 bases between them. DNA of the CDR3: TGTGCCAGCAGTTTCGGGCCAAATGGCTACACCTTC. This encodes CASSFGPNGYTF.

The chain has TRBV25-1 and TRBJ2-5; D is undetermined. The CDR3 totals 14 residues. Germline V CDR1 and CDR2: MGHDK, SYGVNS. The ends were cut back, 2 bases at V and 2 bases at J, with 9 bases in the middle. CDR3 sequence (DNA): TGTGCCAGCAGTGAAGGAGCAGGACAAGAGACCCAGTACTTC. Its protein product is CASSEGAGQETQYF.

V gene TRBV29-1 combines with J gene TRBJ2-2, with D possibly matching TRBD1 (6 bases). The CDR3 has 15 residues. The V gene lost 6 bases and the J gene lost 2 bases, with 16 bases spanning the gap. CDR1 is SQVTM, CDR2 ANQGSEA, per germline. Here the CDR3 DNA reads TGCAGCGTCGATCTTGGGGGCATCAACACCGGGGAGCTGTTTTTT. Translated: CSVDLGGINTGELFF.

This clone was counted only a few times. CDR3 amino acids: CASSPGQGQPQHF. In nucleotides, the CDR3 is TGTGCCAGCAGCCCGGGGCAGGGTCAGCCCCAGCATTTT. V usage is TRBV13 and J usage is TRBJ1-5, with D possibly matching TRBD1 (5 bases). The length of the CDR3 is 13 residues. Germline lookup yields CDR1 PRHDT and CDR2 FYEKMQ (reference sequence). Trimming pared 5 bases from V and 6 bases from J, leaving 11 bases between. The full variable domain, its missing parts supplied by reference TRBV13 and TRBJ1-5, is AAGVIQSPRHLIKEKRETATLKCYPIPRHDTVYWYQQGPGQDPQFLISFYEKMQSDKGSIPDRFSAQQFSDYHSELNMSSLELGDSALYFCASSPGQGQPQHFGDGTRLSIL.

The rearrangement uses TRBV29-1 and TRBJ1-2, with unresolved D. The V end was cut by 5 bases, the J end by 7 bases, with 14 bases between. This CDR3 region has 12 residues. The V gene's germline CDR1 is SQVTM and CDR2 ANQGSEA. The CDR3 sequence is CSVHSRSAGYTF. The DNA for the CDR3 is TGCAGCGTTCATAGTCGATCGGCTGGCTACACCTTC.

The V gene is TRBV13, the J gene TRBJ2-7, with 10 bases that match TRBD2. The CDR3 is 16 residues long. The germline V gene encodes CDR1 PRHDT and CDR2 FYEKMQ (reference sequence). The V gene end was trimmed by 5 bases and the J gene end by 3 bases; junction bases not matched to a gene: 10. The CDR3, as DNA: TGTGCCAGCAGCGTAAATATAGCGGGGGGCAACTACGAGCAGTACTTC. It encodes CASSVNIAGGNYEQYF. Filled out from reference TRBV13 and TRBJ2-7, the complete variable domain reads AAGVIQSPRHLIKEKRETATLKCYPIPRHDTVYWYQQGPGQDPQFLISFYEKMQSDKGSIPDRFSAQQFSDYHSELNMSSLELGDSALYFCASSVNIAGGNYEQYFGPGTRLTVT.

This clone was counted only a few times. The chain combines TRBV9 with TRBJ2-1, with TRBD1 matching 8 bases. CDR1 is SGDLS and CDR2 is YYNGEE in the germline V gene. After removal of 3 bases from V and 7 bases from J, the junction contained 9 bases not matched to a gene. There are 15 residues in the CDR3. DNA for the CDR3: TGTGCCAGCAGCGGACCCCAGGGGGCTTGGAATGAGCAGTTCTTC. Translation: CASSGPQGAWNEQFF.

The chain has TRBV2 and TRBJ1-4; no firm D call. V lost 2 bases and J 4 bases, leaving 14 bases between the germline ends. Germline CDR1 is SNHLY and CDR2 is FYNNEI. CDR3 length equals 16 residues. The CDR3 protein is CASSEWVASRNEKLFF. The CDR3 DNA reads TGTGCCAGCAGTGAATGGGTGGCTTCTCGTAATGAAAAACTGTTTTTT.

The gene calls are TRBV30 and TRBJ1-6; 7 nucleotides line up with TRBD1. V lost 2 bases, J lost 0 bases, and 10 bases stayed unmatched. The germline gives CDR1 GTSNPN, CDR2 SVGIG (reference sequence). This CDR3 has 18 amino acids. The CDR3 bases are TGTGCCTGGAGTCTAATTGAACAGGGGAGCTCCTATAATTCACCCCTCCACTTT. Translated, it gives CAWSLIEQGSSYNSPLHF.

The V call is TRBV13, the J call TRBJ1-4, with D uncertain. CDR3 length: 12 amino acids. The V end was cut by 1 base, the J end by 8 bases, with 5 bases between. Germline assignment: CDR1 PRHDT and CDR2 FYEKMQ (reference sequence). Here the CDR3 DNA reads TGTGCCAGCAGCTTAGAAGGGGAAAAACTGTTTTTT. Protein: CASSLEGEKLFF.

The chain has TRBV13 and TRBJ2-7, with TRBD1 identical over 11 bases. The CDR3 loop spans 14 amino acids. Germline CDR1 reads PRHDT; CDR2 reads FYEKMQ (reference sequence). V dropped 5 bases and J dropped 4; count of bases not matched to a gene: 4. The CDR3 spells CASSPGTGGYEQYF. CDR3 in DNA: TGTGCCAGCAGCCCAGGGACAGGGGGATACGAGCAGTACTTC.

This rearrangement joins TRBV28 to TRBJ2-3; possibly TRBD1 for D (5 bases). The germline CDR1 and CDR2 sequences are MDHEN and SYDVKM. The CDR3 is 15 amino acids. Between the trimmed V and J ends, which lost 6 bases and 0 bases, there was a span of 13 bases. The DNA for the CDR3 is TGTGCCAGCAGACGACAGCGACCTAGCACAGATACGCAGTATTTT. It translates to CASRRQRPSTDTQYF.